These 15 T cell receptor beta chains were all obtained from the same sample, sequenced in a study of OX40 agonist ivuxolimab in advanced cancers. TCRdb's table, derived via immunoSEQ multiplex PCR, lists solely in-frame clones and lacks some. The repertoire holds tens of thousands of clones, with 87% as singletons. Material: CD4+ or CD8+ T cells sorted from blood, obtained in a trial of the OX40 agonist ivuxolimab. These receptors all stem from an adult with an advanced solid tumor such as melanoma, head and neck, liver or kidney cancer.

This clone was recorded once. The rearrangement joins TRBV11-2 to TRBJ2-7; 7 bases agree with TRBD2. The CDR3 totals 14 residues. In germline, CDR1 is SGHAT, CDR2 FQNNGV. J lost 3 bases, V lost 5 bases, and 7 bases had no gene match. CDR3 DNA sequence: TGTGCCAGCAGCGCAAGCGCGGGAGTCTACGAGCAGTACTTC. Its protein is CASSASAGVYEQYF.

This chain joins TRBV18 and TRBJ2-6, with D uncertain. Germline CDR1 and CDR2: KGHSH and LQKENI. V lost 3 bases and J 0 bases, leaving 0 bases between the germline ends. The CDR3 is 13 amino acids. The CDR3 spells CASSPSGANVLTF. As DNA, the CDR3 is TGTGCCAGCTCACCCTCTGGGGCCAACGTCCTGACTTTC. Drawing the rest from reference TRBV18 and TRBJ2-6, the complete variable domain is NAGVMQNPRHLVRRRGQEARLRCSPMKGHSHVYWYRQLPEEGLKFMVYLQKENIIDESGMPKERFSAEFPKEGPSILRIQQVVRGDSAAYFCASSPSGANVLTFGAGSRLTVL.

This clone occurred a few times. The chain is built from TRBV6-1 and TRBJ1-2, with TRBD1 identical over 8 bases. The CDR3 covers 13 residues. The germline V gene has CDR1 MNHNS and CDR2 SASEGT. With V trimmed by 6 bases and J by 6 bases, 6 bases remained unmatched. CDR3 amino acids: CASSVQGVDGYTF. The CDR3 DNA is TGTGCCAGCAGCGTACAGGGGGTGGATGGCTACACCTTC.

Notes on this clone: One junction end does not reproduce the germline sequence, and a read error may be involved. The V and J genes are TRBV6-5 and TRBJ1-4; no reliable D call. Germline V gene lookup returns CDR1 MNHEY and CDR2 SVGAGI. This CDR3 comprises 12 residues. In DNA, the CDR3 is TGTGTCAGCACAGCAGATAGAGAAAAACTGTTTTTT. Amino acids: CVSTADREKLFF.

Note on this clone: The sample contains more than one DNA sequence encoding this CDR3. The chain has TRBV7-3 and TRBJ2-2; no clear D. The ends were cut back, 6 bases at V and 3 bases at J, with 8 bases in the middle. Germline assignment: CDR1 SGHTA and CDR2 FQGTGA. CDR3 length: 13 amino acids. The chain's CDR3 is CASSPRYTGELFF. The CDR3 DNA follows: TGTGCCAGCAGTCCAAGGTACACCGGGGAGCTGTTTTTT.

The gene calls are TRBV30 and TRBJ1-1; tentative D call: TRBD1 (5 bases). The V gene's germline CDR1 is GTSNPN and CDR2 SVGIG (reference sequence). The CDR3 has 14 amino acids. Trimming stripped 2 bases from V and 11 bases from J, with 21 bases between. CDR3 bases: TGTGCCTGGAGTCCTACCAGAACAGGACAAGTGGCTTTCTTT. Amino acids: CAWSPTRTGQVAFF.

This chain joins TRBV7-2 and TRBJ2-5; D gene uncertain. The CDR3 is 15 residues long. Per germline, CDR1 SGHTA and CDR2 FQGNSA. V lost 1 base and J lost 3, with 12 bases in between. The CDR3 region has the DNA TGTGCCAGCAGCTTAGTGAGCGCGCCAGAAGAGACCCAGTACTTC. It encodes CASSLVSAPEETQYF.

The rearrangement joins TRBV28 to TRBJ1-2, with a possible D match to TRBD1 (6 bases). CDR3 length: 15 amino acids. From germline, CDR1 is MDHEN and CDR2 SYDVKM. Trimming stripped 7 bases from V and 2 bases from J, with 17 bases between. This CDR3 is CASKEGGIANYGYTF. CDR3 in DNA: TGTGCCAGCAAGGAAGGGGGAATAGCGAACTATGGCTACACCTTC.

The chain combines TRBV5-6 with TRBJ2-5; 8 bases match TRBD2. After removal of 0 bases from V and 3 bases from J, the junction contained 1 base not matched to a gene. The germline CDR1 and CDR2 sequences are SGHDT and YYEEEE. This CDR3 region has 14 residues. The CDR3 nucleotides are TGTGCCAGCAGCTTGGTACTAGCGGAAGAGACCCAGTACTTC. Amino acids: CASSLVLAEETQYF.

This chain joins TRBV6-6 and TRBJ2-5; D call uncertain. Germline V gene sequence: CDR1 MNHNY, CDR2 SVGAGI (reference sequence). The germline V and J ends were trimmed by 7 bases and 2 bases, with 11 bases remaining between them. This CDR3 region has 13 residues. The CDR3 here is CASNPQVQETQYF. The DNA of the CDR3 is TGTGCCAGCAACCCCCAGGTACAAGAGACCCAGTACTTC.

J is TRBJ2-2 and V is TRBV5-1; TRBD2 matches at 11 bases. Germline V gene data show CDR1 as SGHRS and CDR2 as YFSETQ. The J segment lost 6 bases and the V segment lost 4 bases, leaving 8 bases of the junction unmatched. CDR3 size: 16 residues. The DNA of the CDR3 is TGCGCCAGCAGCGATAGCGGGAGGGGAGGATCCGGGGAGCTGTTTTTT. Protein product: CASSDSGRGGSGELFF.

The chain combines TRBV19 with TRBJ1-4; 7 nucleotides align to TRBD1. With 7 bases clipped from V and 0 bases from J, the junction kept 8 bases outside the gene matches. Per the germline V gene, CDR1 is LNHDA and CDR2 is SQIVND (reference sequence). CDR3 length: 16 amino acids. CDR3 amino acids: CASTTTGRTTNEKLFF. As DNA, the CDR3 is TGTGCCAGTACCACGACAGGGAGAACAACTAATGAAAAACTGTTTTTT. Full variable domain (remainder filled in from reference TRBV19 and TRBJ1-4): DGGITQSPKYLFRKEGQNVTLSCEQNLNHDAMYWYRQDPGQGLRLIYYSQIVNDFQKGDIAEGYSVSREKKESFPLTVTSAQKNPTAFYLCASTTTGRTTNEKLFFGSGTQLSVL.

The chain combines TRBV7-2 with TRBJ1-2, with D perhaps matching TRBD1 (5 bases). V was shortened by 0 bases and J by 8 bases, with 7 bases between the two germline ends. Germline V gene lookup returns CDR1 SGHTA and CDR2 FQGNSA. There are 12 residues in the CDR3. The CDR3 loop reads CASSLAPGGYTF. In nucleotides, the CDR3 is TGTGCCAGCAGCTTAGCGCCAGGGGGCTACACCTTC.

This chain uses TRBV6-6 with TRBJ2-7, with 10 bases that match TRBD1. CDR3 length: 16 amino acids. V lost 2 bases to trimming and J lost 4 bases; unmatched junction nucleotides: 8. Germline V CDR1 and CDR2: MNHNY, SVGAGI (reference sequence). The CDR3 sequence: CASSYEGGTGEYEQYF. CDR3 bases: TGTGCCAGCAGTTACGAGGGGGGGACAGGGGAGTACGAGCAGTACTTC.

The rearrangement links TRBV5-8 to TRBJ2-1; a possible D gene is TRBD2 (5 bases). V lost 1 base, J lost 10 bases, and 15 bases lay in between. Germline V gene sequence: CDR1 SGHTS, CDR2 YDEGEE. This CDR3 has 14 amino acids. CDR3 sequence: CASSLPIGRGEQFF. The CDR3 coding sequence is TGTGCCAGCAGCTTGCCGATAGGGAGAGGCGAGCAGTTCTTC.